The TCR beta chain described here comes from a study of blood T cell repertoires in COVID-19. Across the whole study: Material from acute and convalescent COVID-19 was sourced from the United States, Italy and Spain. Sources were T cells, B-cell-depleted T cells, or PBMCs; the material itself was cDNA or gDNA.

This clone showed up just once. Original processing notes: How many nucleated cells were present was estimated from reference gene primer amplification. The table came from immunoSEQ multiplex PCR; TCRdb's copy has only in-frame clones and leaves some out. That table supplies the V and J calls and clone size; D and trimming were determined from the DNA. The data contain under 75,000 clones, 80% to 90% of them singletons. The germline V and J ends were trimmed by 3 bases and 6 bases, with 27 bases remaining between them. Germline CDR1 is MDHEN and CDR2 is SYDVKM. This CDR3 has 18 residues. The sequencing sample was made of peripheral blood. This TCR derives from a human donor in a cohort sampled during active COVID-19. The chain has TRBV28 and TRBJ2-7, with D tentatively TRBD2 (6 bases). The CDR3: CASSFRVYAGGSLFEQYF. As DNA, the CDR3 is TGTGCCAGCAGTTTTAGGGTCTACGCCGGGGGTTCTTTGTTCGAGCAGTACTTC.